The 23 T cell receptor beta chains presented below share a single source sample, sequenced in a study of T cell responses to AZD1222 COVID-19 vaccine. Only in-frame clones appear in the TCRdb table, and some are missing; sequencing was by immunoSEQ multiplex PCR. There are over 150,000 clones in the sample; more than 80% occur only once, and approximately 6.9% lies in the top ten. Specimen: peripheral blood, collected on day 0 of AZD1222 vaccination. The source is an adult in good health.

This chain joins TRBV5-6 and TRBJ2-5, with 9 bases that match TRBD2. The V gene end was trimmed by 2 bases and the J gene end by 7 bases; junction bases not matched to a gene: 9. Germline V gene lookup returns CDR1 SGHDT and CDR2 YYEEEE. This CDR3 has 15 amino acids. The CDR3: CASSFMSSGAGTQYF. CDR3 sequence (DNA): TGTGCCAGCAGCTTTATGTCTAGCGGGGCGGGGACCCAGTACTTC. Looking up the rest from reference TRBV5-6 and TRBJ2-5 gives the full variable domain: DAGVTQSPTHLIKTRGQQVTLRCSPKSGHDTVSWYQQALGQGPQFIFQYYEEEERQRGNFPDRFSGHQFPNYSSELNVNALLLGDSALYLCASSFMSSGAGTQYFGPGTRLLVL.

This chain joins TRBV6-1 and TRBJ1-2; D uncertain. Looked up from germline, CDR1 is MNHNS and CDR2 is SASEGT. The CDR3 consists of 16 residues. Trimming pared 2 bases from V and 5 bases from J, leaving 18 bases between. CDR3 DNA: TGTGCCAGCAGTGAACCCTGGCAGGCCAATGTTTATGGCTACACCTTC. It is translated as CASSEPWQANVYGYTF.

The genes are TRBV30 and TRBJ1-1; D unresolved. CDR1 and CDR2 from the germline V gene are GTSNPN and SVGIG (reference sequence). Trimming took off 4 bases at V and 5 bases at J, with 8 bases between the two ends. The CDR3 is made up of 11 amino acids. The CDR3 reads CAWTFGTEAFF. CDR3 nucleotide sequence: TGTGCCTGGACATTCGGTACTGAAGCTTTCTTT.

CDR3 nucleotide sequence: TGTGCCAGCGGGGACAGGACAGGGGCCTCTGAAGCTTTCTTT. Translation gives CASGDRTGASEAFF. This chain uses TRBV2 with TRBJ1-1, with 9 bases identical to TRBD1. Germline values: CDR1 SNHLY, CDR2 FYNNEI. The CDR3 runs to 14 residues. Trimming at V came to 8 bases and at J to 6 bases, leaving 10 bases not matched to a gene.

The chain has TRBV19 and TRBJ1-6; the D gene is possibly TRBD1 (5 bases). The CDR3 length is 15 residues. The V gene's germline CDR1 is LNHDA and CDR2 SQIVND (reference sequence). V was cut by 5 bases and J by 7 bases, with 15 bases left in between. The CDR3 region has the DNA TGTGCCAGTAGTGGAATGGTGCAGGGAAATTCACCCCTCCACTTT. The encoded protein is CASSGMVQGNSPLHF.

This clone was found once. The CDR3 loop is CASSIGRAGRGKYF. Written as DNA, the CDR3 is TGTGCCAGTAGTATAGGGAGAGCGGGAAGAGGAAAGTACTTC. This chain uses TRBV19 with TRBJ2-4, with 7 bases aligning to TRBD2. The CDR3 totals 14 residues. J was trimmed by 14 bases and V by 1 base; bases with no gene match: 11. Per germline, CDR1 LNHDA and CDR2 SQIVND (reference sequence). Supplemented by reference TRBV19 and TRBJ2-4, the full variable domain reads DGGITQSPKYLFRKEGQNVTLSCEQNLNHDAMYWYRQDPGQGLRLIYYSQIVNDFQKGDIAEGYSVSREKKESFPLTVTSAQKNPTAFYLCASSIGRAGRGKYFGAGTRLSVL.

This chain joins TRBV18 and TRBJ2-1, with D possibly being TRBD2 (6 bases). Trimming removed 3 bases at V and 6 bases at J, with 21 bases between. This CDR3 has 17 residues. Germline CDR1 is KGHSH and CDR2 is LQKENI. DNA of the CDR3: TGTGCCAGCTCACCTGAGAGTCCAGGAGGGTGGTCCAATGAGCAGTTCTTC. Protein: CASSPESPGGWSNEQFF.

The J gene is TRBJ2-5, the V gene TRBV30, with 8 bases identical to TRBD2. The CDR3 is 14 amino acids. The germline V gene has CDR1 GTSNPN and CDR2 SVGIG (reference sequence). The V and J ends lost 2 bases and 7 bases, in that order; junction bases with no gene match: 9. The CDR3 coding sequence is TGTGCCTGGAGTCCATATAGCGGGGTTGGGACCCAGTACTTC. Its protein product is CAWSPYSGVGTQYF.

The chain couples TRBV15 to TRBJ1-5; D remains ambiguous. This CDR3 spans 15 amino acids. Per the germline V gene, CDR1 is LNHNV and CDR2 is YYDKDF (reference sequence). V gave up 6 bases and J gave up 6 bases, with 18 bases separating them. CDR3 bases: TGTGCCACCAGACATTCGTCGGGTATTGGTCAGCCCCAGCATTTT. It encodes CATRHSSGIGQPQHF.

V is TRBV15 and J is TRBJ2-7; the D gene is possibly TRBD2 (5 bases). This CDR3 is 16 amino acids long. CDR1 and CDR2 (germline): LNHNV, YYDKDF (reference sequence). The V end lost 1 base, the J end lost 2 bases, and 15 bases lay between the germline ends. The CDR3 region is CATSRAPGGLTYEQYV. In DNA, the CDR3 is TGTGCCACCAGCAGAGCCCCGGGCGGGCTTACCTACGAGCAGTACGTC.

This chain links TRBV14 with TRBJ2-1; no clear D. From germline, CDR1 is SGHDN and CDR2 FVKESK. The CDR3 loop spans 13 amino acids. Trimming cost V 0 bases and J 9 bases, with 9 bases left between them. CDR3 in DNA: TGTGCCAGCAGCCAAGATAGGGTTGCTGAGCAGTTCTTC. Translated, it gives CASSQDRVAEQFF. Full variable domain (remainder filled in from reference TRBV14 and TRBJ2-1): EAGVTQFPSHSVIEKGQTVTLRCDPISGHDNLYWYRRVMGKEIKFLLHFVKESKQDESGMPNNRFLAERTGGTYSTLKVQPAELEDSGVYFCASSQDRVAEQFFGPGTRLTVL.

In DNA form, the CDR3 reads TGTGCCAGCAGCGTAGGGCAGGGGGCAGGTGAGCAGTTCTTC. It yields the protein CASSVGQGAGEQFF. The rearrangement uses TRBV9 and TRBJ2-1; 8 bases align to TRBD1. V lost 0 bases to trimming and J lost 9 bases; unmatched junction nucleotides: 5. The CDR3 totals 14 residues. CDR1 and CDR2 from the germline V gene are SGDLS and YYNGEE.

The chain has TRBV7-9 and TRBJ2-6, with TRBD1 identical over 7 bases. CDR1 is SEHNR and CDR2 is FQNEAQ in the germline V gene (reference sequence). This CDR3 contains 18 residues. After removal of 5 bases from V and 4 bases from J, the junction contained 14 bases not matched to a gene. This CDR3 reads CASSPNEGALTGANVLTF. DNA for the CDR3: TGTGCCAGCAGCCCGAATGAGGGGGCGCTGACCGGGGCCAACGTCCTGACTTTC.

This chain connects TRBV19 to TRBJ1-1; D remains ambiguous. With 5 bases removed from V and 6 bases from J, the gap between germline ends came to 19 bases. Germline V CDR1 and CDR2: LNHDA, SQIVND (reference sequence). The CDR3 consists of 15 residues. The CDR3 protein is CASSLDALGLSEAFF. CDR3 bases: TGTGCCAGTAGTCTGGACGCCTTGGGATTATCTGAAGCTTTCTTT.

This clone was seen a few times. The J gene is TRBJ2-3, the V gene TRBV5-1, with D perhaps being TRBD1 or TRBD2 (5 bases each). There are 15 residues in the CDR3. V dropped 5 bases and J dropped 1 base, with 14 bases sitting between them. CDR1 is SGHRS, CDR2 YFSETQ, per germline. The CDR3 loop reads CASSQALGGTDTQYF. The CDR3, as DNA: TGCGCCAGCAGTCAGGCTTTGGGGGGCACAGATACGCAGTATTTT.

The chain recombines TRBV19 with TRBJ1-1; D possibly corresponds to TRBD1 (6 bases). The CDR3 spans 17 residues. From germline, CDR1 is LNHDA and CDR2 SQIVND (reference sequence). V gave up 1 base and J gave up 0 bases, with 15 bases separating them. This CDR3 is CASSIVGAGTMNTEAFF. The CDR3 DNA is TGTGCCAGTAGTATAGTGGGGGCAGGAACTATGAACACTGAAGCTTTCTTT.

DNA for the CDR3: TGCGCCAGCAGCTTGGCCCAGACTAGCGGGGGCGAGCAGTTCTTC. Protein sequence: CASSLAQTSGGEQFF. This chain connects TRBV5-1 to TRBJ2-1; TRBD2 matches at 12 bases. The trim removed 0 bases at V and 10 bases at J, leaving 5 bases unmatched. This CDR3 contains 15 residues. Germline CDR1 is SGHRS and CDR2 is YFSETQ. Using reference TRBV5-1 and TRBJ2-1 for the parts outside the CDR3, the full variable domain is KAGVTQTPRYLIKTRGQQVTLSCSPISGHRSVSWYQQTPGQGLQFLFEYFSETQRNKGNFPGRFSGRQFSNSRSEMNVSTLELGDSALYLCASSLAQTSGGEQFFGPGTRLTVL.

This chain uses TRBV5-1 with TRBJ1-2, with unresolved D. The V and J ends lost 0 bases and 2 bases respectively, with 11 bases between them. Germline V lookup: CDR1 SGHRS, CDR2 YFSETQ. This CDR3 is 15 amino acids long. For the CDR3, the DNA is TGCGCCAGCAGCTTGGGTCCAGGTCAAAACTATGGCTACACCTTC. It codes for CASSLGPGQNYGYTF.

The rearrangement joins TRBV13 to TRBJ1-6; no definite D call. Germline-derived CDR1 and CDR2 are PRHDT and FYEKMQ (reference sequence). CDR3 length: 13 residues. V shed 4 bases and J shed 6 bases, with 7 bases lying between them. CDR3 DNA sequence: TGTGCCAGCAGCTCAATCAGTAATTCACCCCTCCACTTT. The encoded protein is CASSSISNSPLHF.

The chain uses TRBV21-1 and TRBJ1-5. TRBV21-1 constitutes a pseudogene. The CDR3 has 16 amino acids. The CDR3: CASSKALGVSNQPQHF. The CDR3, as DNA: TGTGCCAGCAGCAAAGCGCTGGGGGTTAGCAATCAGCCCCAGCATTTT.

This clone was seen more than once but under ten times. The chain is built from TRBV6-1 and TRBJ1-5; no firm D call. The CDR3 length is 12 residues. Germline V gene lookup returns CDR1 MNHNS and CDR2 SASEGT. V was pared by 1 base and J by 6 bases, with 4 bases between. DNA for the CDR3: TGTGCCAGCAGTGAAGATGTTCAGCCCCAGCATTTT. This codes for CASSEDVQPQHF.

The chain has TRBV11-2 and TRBJ1-6; D uncertain. Trimming removed 4 bases from V and 7 bases from J, with 2 bases in between. The CDR3 extends over 11 amino acids. Germline CDR1 reads SGHAT; CDR2 reads FQNNGV. Written as DNA, the CDR3 is TGTGCCAGCAGCTCGAATTCACCCCTCCACTTT. It translates to CASSSNSPLHF.

The genes are TRBV5-4 and TRBJ2-7; D may be TRBD1 or TRBD2 (7 bases each). CDR1 is SGHNT, CDR2 YYREEE, per germline (reference sequence). V was trimmed by 1 base and J by 6 bases, leaving 14 bases between them. The CDR3 sequence is 14 residues long. CDR3 in DNA: TGTGCCAGCAGCTTGATTACAGGGGAGGGCGAGCAGTACTTC. This gives the protein CASSLITGEGEQYF. Full variable domain (remainder filled in from reference TRBV5-4 and TRBJ2-7): ETGVTQSPTHLIKTRGQQVTLRCSSQSGHNTVSWYQQALGQGPQFIFQYYREEENGRGNFPPRFSGLQFPNYSSELNVNALELDDSALYLCASSLITGEGEQYFGPGTRLTVT.